This note documents a single T cell receptor (beta chain) sequence. These data belong to a study of beta chain features in type 1 diabetes. Study information: Sorted cells numbering some 110 million were examined across all samples.

Per germline, CDR1 SNHLY and CDR2 FYNNEI. This CDR3 comprises 14 residues. Trimming removed 8 bases from V and 2 bases from J, with 12 bases in between. The isolated RNA, all of it, was reverse transcribed, so expressed TCRB transcripts were what got sequenced. Produced via immunoSEQ multiplex PCR; TCRdb's table is partial and in-frame only. Of fewer than 350,000 clones in the sample, roughly a fifth were seen once. Donors underwent one heparinised blood draw, 90 to 150 mL on average. The receptor was isolated from a woman aged 18-30 years in good health. The sample comprised naive CD4+ T cells from blood. This chain uses TRBV2 with TRBJ2-2, with D perhaps TRBD2 (5 bases). CDR3: CASQRAVNTGELFF. The CDR3 region has the DNA TGTGCCAGCCAGAGGGCAGTAAACACCGGGGAGCTGTTTTTT.